This TCR beta chain stems from a study of cytomegalovirus exposure and HLA in healthy donors. Study conclusions and caveats: Later work associated roughly 15,000 TCR beta sequences with HLA alleles at 0.05 false discovery rate.

J lost 5 bases, V lost 6 bases, and 7 bases had no gene match. Germline assignment: CDR1 WNHNN and CDR2 SYGVQD (reference sequence). The CDR3 has 15 amino acids. As for this clone: What it recognizes is unknown.

Whereas donors were nominally healthy upon sampling, unrecorded immune exposures were probable. The study ran its PCR with 60 Vbeta and 13 Jbeta primers. The data were produced by immunoSEQ multiplex PCR, yet TCRdb's version contains in-frame clones alone and is incomplete. The sample holds roughly 240,000 clones; 82% are singletons and the top ten take 5% to 6.5%. The receptor's source is a woman aged 40 to 55 in good health and CMV-seropositive. Sequencing used PBMCs. This chain uses TRBV10-1 with TRBJ2-1; 10 bases line up with TRBD2. CDR3 DNA sequence: TGCGCCAGCAGCCCAGCGGGAGGGCTTAACAATGAGCAGTTCTTC. Translation: CASSPAGGLNNEQFF.